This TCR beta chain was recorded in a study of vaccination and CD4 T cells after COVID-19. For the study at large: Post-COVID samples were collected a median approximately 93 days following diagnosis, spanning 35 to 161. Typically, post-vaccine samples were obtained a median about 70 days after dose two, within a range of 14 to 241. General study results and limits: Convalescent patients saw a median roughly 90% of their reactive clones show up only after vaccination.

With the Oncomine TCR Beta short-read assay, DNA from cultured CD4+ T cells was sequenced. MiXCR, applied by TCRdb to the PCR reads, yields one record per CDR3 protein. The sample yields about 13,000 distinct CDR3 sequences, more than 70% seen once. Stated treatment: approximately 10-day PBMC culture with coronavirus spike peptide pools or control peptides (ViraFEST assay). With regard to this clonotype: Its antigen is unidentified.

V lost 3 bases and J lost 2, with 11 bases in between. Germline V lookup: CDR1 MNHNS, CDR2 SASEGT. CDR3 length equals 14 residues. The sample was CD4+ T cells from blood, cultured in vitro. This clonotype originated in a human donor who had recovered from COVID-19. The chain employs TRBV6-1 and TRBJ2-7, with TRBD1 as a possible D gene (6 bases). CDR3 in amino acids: CASSEDRITYEQYF. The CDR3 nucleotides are TGTGCCAGCAGTGAGGACAGAATCACCTACGAGCAGTACTTC.